The 7 T cell receptor beta chains in this list originate from one sample, sequenced in a study of CD8 T cells in Susac syndrome. It was with random hexamers that roughly 0.5 to 1 ug RNA was reverse transcribed. TCRdb used MiXCR to reprocess the immunoSEQ multiplex PCR reads, holding one entry per CDR3 protein. Counted here are approximately 210,000 distinct CDR3 sequences, 85% to 95% occurring once; the ten biggest clones make up 0.15% to 0.2%. The sample comprised CD4+ T cells from PBMCs. Receptors originate from a human donor with Susac syndrome.

The V gene is TRBV7-2, the J gene TRBJ2-2; 9 bases are shared with TRBD1. CDR1 and CDR2 (germline): SGHTA, FQGNSA. V shed 2 bases, J shed 3 bases, and the junction held 4 bases outside the gene matches. The CDR3 is 16 amino acids. CDR3 nucleotides: TGTGCCAGCAGCTTAAGACAGGGGGGCGACACCGGGGAGCTGTTTTTT. It codes for CASSLRQGGDTGELFF.

This sequence joins TRBV19 and TRBJ2-2; unclear D gene. The V end lost 2 bases, the J end lost 4 bases, and 8 bases lay between the germline ends. The CDR3 loop spans 14 amino acids. CDR1 is LNHDA, CDR2 SQIVND, per germline (reference sequence). The CDR3 spells CASSIKAATGELFF. DNA for the CDR3: TGTGCCAGTAGTATAAAGGCAGCCACCGGGGAGCTGTTTTTT.

The chain combines TRBV5-1 with TRBJ1-1; 9 bases map to TRBD1. With V trimmed by 4 bases and J by 3 bases, 7 bases remained unmatched. The CDR3 extends over 15 amino acids. CDR1 and CDR2 (germline): SGHRS, YFSETQ. This chain's CDR3 is CASSGRGQGDTEAFF. The CDR3 DNA sequence: TGCGCCAGCAGCGGGCGGGGACAGGGAGACACTGAAGCTTTCTTT.

V usage is TRBV30 and J usage is TRBJ1-1; D is uncertain. V was cut by 0 bases and J by 3 bases, with 8 bases left in between. The CDR3 has 13 amino acids. CDR1 and CDR2 from the germline V gene are GTSNPN and SVGIG (reference sequence). The CDR3, as DNA: TGTGCCTGGAGTGTAGTAGCCGACACTGAAGCTTTCTTT. Translated: CAWSVVADTEAFF.

The V and J genes are TRBV30 and TRBJ1-2; 10 positions match TRBD1. After removal of 3 bases from V and 3 bases from J, the junction contained 4 bases not matched to a gene. CDR3 size: 14 residues. Germline-derived CDR1 and CDR2 are GTSNPN and SVGIG (reference sequence). In DNA form, the CDR3 reads TGTGCCTGGAGGTTGGACAGGGGGGACTATGGCTACACCTTC. Translated, it gives CAWRLDRGDYGYTF.

This rearrangement joins TRBV28 to TRBJ2-5; TRBD1 matches 8 bases. V shed 8 bases and J 2 bases; nucleotides not matched to a gene: 13. This CDR3 is built from 16 residues. Per germline, CDR1 MDHEN and CDR2 SYDVKM. This CDR3 reads CASARAGGGWQETQYF. The CDR3 coding sequence is TGTGCCAGCGCTCGGGCAGGGGGCGGGTGGCAAGAGACCCAGTACTTC.

V usage is TRBV20-1 and J usage is TRBJ2-1, with 10 bases aligning to TRBD2. The CDR3 totals 14 residues. Germline CDR1 reads DFQATT; CDR2 reads SNEGSKA (reference sequence). With V trimmed by 6 bases and J by 7 bases, 9 bases remained unmatched. The CDR3 loop is CSARALAGLNEQFF. The CDR3 DNA sequence: TGCAGTGCCAGGGCACTAGCGGGGTTAAATGAGCAGTTCTTC.